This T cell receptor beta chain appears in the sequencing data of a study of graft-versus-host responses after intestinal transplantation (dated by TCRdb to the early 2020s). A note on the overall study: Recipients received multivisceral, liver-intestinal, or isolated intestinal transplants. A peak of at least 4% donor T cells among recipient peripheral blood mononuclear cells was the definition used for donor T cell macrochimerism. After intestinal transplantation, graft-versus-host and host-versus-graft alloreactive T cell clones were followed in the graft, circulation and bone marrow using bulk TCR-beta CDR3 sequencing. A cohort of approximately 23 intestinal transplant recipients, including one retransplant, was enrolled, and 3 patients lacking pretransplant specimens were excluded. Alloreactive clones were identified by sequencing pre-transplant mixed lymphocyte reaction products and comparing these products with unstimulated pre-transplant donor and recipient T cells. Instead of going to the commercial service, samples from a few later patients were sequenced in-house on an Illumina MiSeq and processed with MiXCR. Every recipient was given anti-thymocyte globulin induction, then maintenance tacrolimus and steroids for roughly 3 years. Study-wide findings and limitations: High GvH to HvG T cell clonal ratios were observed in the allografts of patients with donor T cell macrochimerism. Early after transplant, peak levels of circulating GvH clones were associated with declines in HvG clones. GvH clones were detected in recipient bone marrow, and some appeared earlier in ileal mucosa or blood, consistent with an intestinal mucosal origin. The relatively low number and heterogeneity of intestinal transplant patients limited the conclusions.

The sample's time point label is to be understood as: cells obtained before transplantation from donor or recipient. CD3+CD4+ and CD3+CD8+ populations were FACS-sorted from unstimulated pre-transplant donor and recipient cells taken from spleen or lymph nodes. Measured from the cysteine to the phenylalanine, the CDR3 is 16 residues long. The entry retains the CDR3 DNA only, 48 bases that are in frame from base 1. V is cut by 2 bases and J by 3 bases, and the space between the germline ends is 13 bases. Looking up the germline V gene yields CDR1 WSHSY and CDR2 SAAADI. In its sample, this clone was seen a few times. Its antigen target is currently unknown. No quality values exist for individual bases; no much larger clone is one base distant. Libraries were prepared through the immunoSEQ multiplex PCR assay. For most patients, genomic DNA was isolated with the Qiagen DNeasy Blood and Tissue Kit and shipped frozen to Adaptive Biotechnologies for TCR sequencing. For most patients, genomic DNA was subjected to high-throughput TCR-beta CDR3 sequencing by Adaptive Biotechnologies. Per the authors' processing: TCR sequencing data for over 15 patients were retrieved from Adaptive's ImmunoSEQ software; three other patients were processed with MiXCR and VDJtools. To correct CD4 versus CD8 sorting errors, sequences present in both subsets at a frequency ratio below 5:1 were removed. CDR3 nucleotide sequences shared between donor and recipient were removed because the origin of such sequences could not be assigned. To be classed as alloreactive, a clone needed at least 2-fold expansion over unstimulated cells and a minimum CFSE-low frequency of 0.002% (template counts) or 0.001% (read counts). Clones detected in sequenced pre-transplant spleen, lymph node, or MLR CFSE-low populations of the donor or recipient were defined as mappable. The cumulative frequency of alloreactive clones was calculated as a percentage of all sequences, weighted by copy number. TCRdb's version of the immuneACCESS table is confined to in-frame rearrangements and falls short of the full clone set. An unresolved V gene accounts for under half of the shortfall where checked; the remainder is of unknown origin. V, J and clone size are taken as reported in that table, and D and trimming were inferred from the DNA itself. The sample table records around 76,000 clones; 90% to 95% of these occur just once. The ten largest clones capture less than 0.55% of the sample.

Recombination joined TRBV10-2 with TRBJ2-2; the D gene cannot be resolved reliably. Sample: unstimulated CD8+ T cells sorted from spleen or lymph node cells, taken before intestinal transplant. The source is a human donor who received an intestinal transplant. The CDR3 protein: CASSEDMLVDTGELFF. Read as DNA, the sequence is TGCGCCAGCAGTGAGGATATGTTGGTTGACACCGGGGAGCTGTTTTTT.